The next 5 T cell receptor beta chains were all read from a single sample in a study of OX40 agonist ivuxolimab in advanced cancers. Library prep was done by the immunoSEQ multiplex PCR assay. TCRdb re-hosts the immuneACCESS table, in-frame sequences only. Its copies lack some clones; in the studies checked, an unresolved V gene accounts for under half of them, and the cause for the rest is not known. This sample gives 26,000 or so clones in total; about 90% of them show up just once. The ten largest make up approximately 19% of the sample. The sequences come from CD4+ or CD8+ T cells sorted from blood, collected in a trial of the OX40 agonist ivuxolimab. Receptors originate from an adult with an advanced solid tumor such as melanoma, head and neck, liver or kidney cancer.

The chain combines TRBV4-1 with TRBJ2-1; 13 nucleotides match TRBD2. The CDR3 is 15 residues long. Germline V CDR1 and CDR2: MGHRA, YSYEKL. Unmatched junction bases numbered 3, after V lost 5 bases and J lost 5 bases. CDR3 DNA: TGCGCCAGCAGCAACGGACTAGCGGGGGACAATGAGCAGTTCTTC. This codes for CASSNGLAGDNEQFF.

This sequence joins TRBV4-3 and TRBJ2-1; tentative D call: TRBD1 (5 bases). Germline CDR1 LGHNA, CDR2 YSLEER. This CDR3 has 16 residues. With 4 bases removed from V and 5 bases from J, the gap between germline ends came to 18 bases. The DNA of the CDR3 is TGCGCCAGCAGCCTAGAGAGGACAATGAGTGACAATGAGCAGTTCTTC. This sequence encodes CASSLERTMSDNEQFF.

V usage is TRBV14 and J usage is TRBJ2-1, with no clear D. The ends were cut back, 1 base at V and 10 bases at J, with 11 bases in the middle. The CDR3 contains 13 residues. Germline V gene data show CDR1 as SGHDN and CDR2 as FVKESK. This chain's CDR3 is CASSQVWNSEQFF. In nucleotides, the CDR3 is TGTGCCAGCAGCCAAGTTTGGAATTCCGAGCAGTTCTTC.

The chain has TRBV6-5 and TRBJ2-2, with D possibly TRBD2 on 5 matching bases. Germline-derived CDR1 and CDR2 are MNHEY and SVGAGI. The CDR3 length is 14 residues. Trimming took off 7 bases at V and 8 bases at J, with 17 bases between the two ends. CDR3 bases: TGTGCCAGCACCGACTGGCGAGGAGGTGGGGAGCTGTTTTTT. This gives the protein CASTDWRGGGELFF.

V and J are TRBV11-2 and TRBJ1-2; a possible D gene is TRBD1 (6 bases). The CDR3 totals 15 residues. Germline CDR1 is SGHAT and CDR2 is FQNNGV. V was clipped by 1 base and J by 2 bases, with 11 bases between them. The CDR3 here is CASSLVPTGNYGYTF. CDR3 in DNA: TGTGCCAGCAGCTTAGTACCCACAGGGAACTATGGCTACACCTTC.